The 19 T cell receptor beta chains listed next were all sequenced from one sample in a study of T-cell reconstitution after alpha-beta-depleted transplantation in children. Preparation of the TCRbeta library involved a method that used unique molecular identifiers. TCRdb re-called the PCR reads through MiXCR, storing one row per CDR3 protein. The sample records 150,000 to 250,000 distinct CDR3 sequences, roughly 6.3% being singletons. Sequencing was performed on PBMCs, taken before TCRalphabeta/CD19-depleted stem cell transplant. Receptors were obtained from a girl less than two years old with combined immunodeficiency, due to receive a stem cell transplant.

This clonotype has at least ten counts. The chain employs TRBV6-5 and TRBJ2-7, with a weak D call TRBD1 (6 bases). Germline CDR1 reads MNHEY; CDR2 reads SVGAGI. The CDR3 length is 17 residues. V was clipped by 0 bases and J by 0 bases, with 15 bases between them. This CDR3 reads CASSYSGTTHLSYEQYF. In nucleotides, the CDR3 is TGTGCCAGCAGTTACTCGGGGACAACTCACCTCTCCTACGAGCAGTACTTC.

Ten or more counts support this clonotype. The chain couples TRBV4-2 to TRBJ2-1, with D unresolved. The germline V and J ends were trimmed by 0 bases and 15 bases, with 12 bases remaining between them. This CDR3 is built from 12 residues. CDR1 LGHNA and CDR2 YNFKEQ come from the germline V gene. The CDR3 is CASSQDLINLFF. CDR3 coding DNA: TGTGCCAGCAGCCAAGATCTCATTAATCTGTTCTTC.

This clonotype was counted many times. The chain joins TRBV7-2 to TRBJ2-3; D is possibly TRBD2 (6 bases). Looked up from germline, CDR1 is SGHTA and CDR2 is FQGNSA. This CDR3 region has 18 residues. Trimming took off 0 bases at V and 0 bases at J, with 16 bases between the two ends. The CDR3: CASSLATGISGSTDTQYF. The CDR3, as DNA: TGTGCCAGCAGCTTAGCTACGGGGATAAGCGGGAGCACAGATACGCAGTATTTT. Filled out from reference TRBV7-2 and TRBJ2-3, the complete variable domain reads GAGVSQSPSNKVTEKGKDVELRCDPISGHTALYWYRQSLGQGLEFLIYFQGNSAPDKSGLPSDRFSAERTGGSVSTLTIQRTQQEDSAVYLCASSLATGISGSTDTQYFGPGTRLTVL.

In this sample, this clonotype turned up a few times. This sequence joins TRBV4-1 and TRBJ2-1; TRBD2 matches at 10 bases. V dropped 0 bases and J dropped 0; count of bases not matched to a gene: 11. This CDR3 is built from 20 residues. Germline-derived CDR1 and CDR2 are MGHRA and YSYEKL. The CDR3: CASSQDSISGRALSYNEQFF. Written as DNA, the CDR3 is TGCGCCAGCAGCCAAGACTCGATCAGCGGGAGGGCACTCTCCTACAATGAGCAGTTCTTC.

This clonotype was recorded at least ten times. The chain links TRBV27 to TRBJ1-6; D is uncertain. V was pared by 3 bases and J by 7 bases, with 10 bases between. This CDR3 is 14 amino acids long. Germline V gene data show CDR1 as MNHEY and CDR2 as SMNVEV (reference sequence). As DNA, the CDR3 is TGTGCCAGCAGTTTGGTAGGAGGAAATTCACCCCTCCACTTT. The encoded protein is CASSLVGGNSPLHF.

In this sample, this clonotype turned up many times. The chain combines TRBV28 with TRBJ2-7, with D perhaps given as TRBD1 or TRBD2 (6 bases each). Germline CDR1 and CDR2: MDHEN and SYDVKM. The CDR3 spans 15 residues. Trimming took 1 base from V and 5 from J, leaving 15 bases between them. CDR3 nucleotide sequence: TGTGCCAGCAGTTTATTATCCGGGGGCCCCGACGAGCAGTACTTC. Protein product: CASSLLSGGPDEQYF.

The J gene is TRBJ2-1, the V gene TRBV12-3 or TRBV12-4; the D call may be TRBD1 or TRBD2 (6 bases each). This CDR3 has 17 residues. With 9 bases removed from V and 0 bases from J, the gap between germline ends came to 21 bases. CDR3 amino acids: CASKLVGGGGSYNEQFF. DNA for the CDR3: TGTGCCAGTAAGTTAGTCGGGGGCGGAGGCTCCTACAATGAGCAGTTCTTC.

This clonotype was picked up many times. The V call is TRBV6-2 or TRBV6-3, the J call TRBJ1-5; 7 positions match TRBD1. The CDR3 runs 16 residues. Per the germline V gene, CDR1 is MNHEY and CDR2 is SVGEGT. V lost 5 bases, J lost 1 base, and 8 bases stayed unmatched. CDR3 nucleotide sequence: TGTGCCAGCAGTAGATCAGGGGGGACGAGCAATCAGCCCCAGCATTTT. The encoded protein is CASSRSGGTSNQPQHF.

This clonotype has ten or more counts. CDR3 DNA: TGTGCCAGCAGACGTAGACACGGTAGCTCCTACAATGAGCAGTTCTTC. This encodes CASRRRHGSSYNEQFF. The chain is built from TRBV28 and TRBJ2-1; D not resolved. This CDR3 is built from 16 residues. V lost 6 bases, J lost 0 bases, and 15 bases lay in between. Germline CDR1 reads MDHEN; CDR2 reads SYDVKM.

This clonotype has ten or more counts. CDR3 residues: CATSRLNREPGANVLTF. In DNA form, the CDR3 reads TGTGCCACCAGCAGATTGAACAGGGAGCCTGGGGCCAACGTCCTGACTTTC. This chain uses TRBV15 with TRBJ2-6; a possible D gene is TRBD1 (6 bases). V was shortened by 2 bases and J by 2 bases, with 13 bases between the two germline ends. CDR1 and CDR2 (germline): LNHNV, YYDKDF (reference sequence). The CDR3 is made up of 17 amino acids.

The sample holds many counts of this clonotype. The V and J genes are TRBV21-1 and TRBJ2-7. TRBV21-1 is annotated as a pseudogene. The CDR3 totals 11 residues. The chain's CDR3 is CATKVAYEQYF. CDR3 DNA: TGTGCCACCAAGGTTGCCTACGAGCAGTACTTC.

This clonotype was detected many times. The chain joins TRBV12-3 or TRBV12-4 to TRBJ1-5, with 7 nucleotides matching TRBD1. The V gene end was trimmed by 8 bases and the J gene end by 5 bases; junction bases not matched to a gene: 6. The CDR3 runs to 13 residues. In nucleotides, the CDR3 is TGTGCCAGCGGAAACAGGGGAGATCAGCCCCAGCATTTT. It translates to CASGNRGDQPQHF.

About this clonotype: The junction differs from germline at one of its ends, possibly a read error. V usage is TRBV7-2 and J usage is TRBJ2-1; perhaps TRBD2 as D (6 bases). This CDR3 contains 15 residues. Germline V lookup: CDR1 SGHTA, CDR2 FQGNSA. The chain's CDR3 is CASSAGLATYNEQLF. In DNA, the CDR3 is TGTGCCAGCAGCGCTGGCCTAGCGACGTACAATGAGCAGTTATTC. The full variable domain, rest sourced from reference TRBV7-2 and TRBJ2-1, is GAGVSQSPSNKVTEKGKDVELRCDPISGHTALYWYRQSLGQGLEFLIYFQGNSAPDKSGLPSDRFSAERTGGSVSTLTIQRTQQEDSAVYLCASSAGLATYNEQLFGPGTRLTVL.

This clonotype came up many times. The chain combines TRBV4-2 with TRBJ2-3; 11 nucleotides align to TRBD2. This CDR3 spans 18 amino acids. Germline-derived CDR1 and CDR2 are LGHNA and YNFKEQ. Trimming at V came to 2 bases and at J to 5 bases, leaving 12 bases not matched to a gene. CDR3 DNA sequence: TGTGCCAGCAGCCAACTAAGCTCACTAGCGGGAGAGGGAGATACGCAGTATTTT. This codes for CASSQLSSLAGEGDTQYF.

This clonotype appeared many times. V gene TRBV7-2 combines with J gene TRBJ2-7; 9 bases are a match to TRBD2. Germline V CDR1 and CDR2: SGHTA, FQGNSA. The CDR3 contains 14 residues. V was clipped by 5 bases and J by 3 bases; unmatched bases: 5. The CDR3 bases are TGTGCCAGCAGCACCATTAGCGGGGGCTACGAGCAGTACTTC. Translation: CASSTISGGYEQYF.

This clonotype was detected only a few times. The chain has TRBV18 and TRBJ2-7, with D maybe TRBD2 (5 bases). The CDR3 runs to 13 residues. Germline V gene data show CDR1 as KGHSH and CDR2 as LQKENI. Trimming took 3 bases from V and 5 from J, leaving 11 bases between them. The DNA for the CDR3 is TGTGCCAGCTCACCGGGCGGGCTCCACGAGCAGTACTTC. Encoded protein: CASSPGGLHEQYF. Full variable domain (outside the CDR3, taken from reference TRBV18 and TRBJ2-7): NAGVMQNPRHLVRRRGQEARLRCSPMKGHSHVYWYRQLPEEGLKFMVYLQKENIIDESGMPKERFSAEFPKEGPSILRIQQVVRGDSAAYFCASSPGGLHEQYFGPGTRLTVT.

This clonotype was counted at least ten times. The V call is TRBV11-1, the J call TRBJ2-1; 9 nucleotides match TRBD2. Trimming took 5 bases from V and 0 from J; bases not matched to a gene: 11. Germline CDR1 and CDR2: SGHAT and FQDESV (reference sequence). The CDR3 length is 18 residues. The CDR3 nucleotides are TGTGCCAGCAGCCCCCGCTATTCAGCGGGAGGCTCCTACAATGAGCAGTTCTTC. Translating gives CASSPRYSAGGSYNEQFF.

In its sample, this clonotype was seen many times. The chain couples TRBV6-1 to TRBJ1-1; weak D call: TRBD1 (5 bases). Trimming pared 2 bases from V and 3 bases from J, leaving 16 bases between. CDR3 length equals 16 residues. Germline CDR1 MNHNS, CDR2 SASEGT. Here the CDR3 reads CASSELQGQFYTEAFF. The CDR3, as DNA: TGTGCCAGCAGTGAACTGCAGGGCCAATTCTACACTGAAGCTTTCTTT.

The CDR3 spells CASSQVGLGETQYF. As DNA, the CDR3 is TGTGCCAGCAGCCAAGTCGGGTTAGGGGAGACCCAGTACTTC. V gene TRBV4-2 combines with J gene TRBJ2-5; the D is unclear. V was shortened by 1 base and J by 5 bases, with 11 bases between the two germline ends. This CDR3 is 14 amino acids long. Germline CDR1 reads LGHNA; CDR2 reads YNFKEQ.